A single sample gave rise to the 21 T cell receptor beta chains below, sequenced in a study of identical twins. TCRdb reprocessed the 5' RACE reads via MiXCR and lists one record per CDR3 protein. Of hundreds of thousands of distinct CDR3 sequences detected, over 15% appear once; the ten largest clones hold roughly 13%. Separately, the same data were catalogued under a study of T cells expressing NK-cell markers.

Specimen: PBMCs. Every receptor here comes from a woman younger than 30 in good health.

This clonotype has more than one count but fewer than ten. DNA for the CDR3: TGCAGTGCTATGTCCCACGGGACTAGCGGAGAGCAGTACTTC. Protein product: CSAMSHGTSGEQYF. V is TRBV20-1 and J is TRBJ2-7, with 11 bases identical to TRBD2. Trimming cost V 4 bases and J 7 bases; bases outside gene matches: 9. This CDR3 is built from 14 residues. Germline CDR1 DFQATT, CDR2 SNEGSKA (reference sequence).

This clonotype was counted only a few times. The chain has TRBV7-9 and TRBJ1-1; D unclear. Germline-derived CDR1 and CDR2 are SEHNR and FQNEAQ (reference sequence). The CDR3 runs 14 residues. V gave up 2 bases and J gave up 1 base, with 8 bases separating them. CDR3 DNA: TGTGCCAGCAGCTTAACCACAGCGAACACTGAAGCTTTCTTT. As protein: CASSLTTANTEAFF. Combining the CDR3 with reference TRBV7-9 and TRBJ1-1 gives the whole variable domain DTGVSQNPRHKITKRGQNVTFRCDPISEHNRLYWYRQTLGQGPEFLTYFQNEAQLEKSRLLSDRFSAERPKGSFSTLEIQRTEQGDSAMYLCASSLTTANTEAFFGQGTRLTVV.

The chain employs TRBV12-3 or TRBV12-4 and TRBJ2-3; TRBD2 matches 7 bases. The CDR3 loop spans 16 amino acids. Trimming took 7 bases from V and 4 from J; bases not matched to a gene: 14. CDR3 in amino acids: CASTRIVGLEADTQYF. The CDR3 nucleotides read TGTGCCAGCACCCGAATTGTAGGACTAGAGGCAGATACGCAGTATTTT.

This chain connects TRBV12-5 to TRBJ2-2; 9 positions agree with TRBD2. The CDR3 extends over 18 amino acids. The germline CDR1 and CDR2 sequences are LGHNT and FRNRAP. The trim removed 1 base at V and 0 bases at J, leaving 6 bases unmatched. CDR3 sequence reads: CASGLGPASGTNTGELFF. CDR3 nucleotide sequence: TGTGCTAGTGGTTTGGGACCCGCTAGCGGGACGAACACCGGGGAGCTGTTTTTT.

The sample holds a few counts of this clonotype. The chain has TRBV20-1 and TRBJ2-7; possibly TRBD2 for D (6 bases). Germline V gives CDR1 DFQATT, CDR2 SNEGSKA (reference sequence). V lost 3 bases, J lost 3 bases, and 12 bases lay in between. The CDR3 loop spans 13 amino acids. The CDR3 bases are TGCAGTGCTAGGGCGGGAATCCGCTACGAGCAGTACTTC. It yields the protein CSARAGIRYEQYF.

This clonotype was recorded a few times. The V call is TRBV20-1, the J call TRBJ2-1; the match to TRBD2 covers 12 bases. Germline V gene lookup returns CDR1 DFQATT and CDR2 SNEGSKA (reference sequence). After removal of 6 bases from V and 0 bases from J, the junction contained 9 bases not matched to a gene. This CDR3 spans 17 amino acids. CDR3 coding DNA: TGCAGTGCCCTAGCGGGAGGGCCCCCGAGCTCCTACAATGAGCAGTTCTTC. Its protein product is CSALAGGPPSSYNEQFF.

The gene calls are TRBV9 and TRBJ2-1; 10 bases agree with TRBD2. V was pared by 3 bases and J by 0 bases, with 12 bases of the junction left unmatched. Per the germline V gene, CDR1 is SGDLS and CDR2 is YYNGEE. The CDR3 contains 19 residues. CDR3 nucleotide sequence: TGTGCCAGCAGCGCGCAGACTAGCGGGTCCATGAGCTCCTACAATGAGCAGTTCTTC. Translated, it gives CASSAQTSGSMSSYNEQFF. Complete variable domain (other parts from reference TRBV9 and TRBJ2-1): DSGVTQTPKHLITATGQRVTLRCSPRSGDLSVYWYQQSLDQGLQFLIQYYNGEERAKGNILERFSAQQFPDLHSELNLSSLELGDSALYFCASSAQTSGSMSSYNEQFFGPGTRLTVL.

V and J are TRBV13 and TRBJ2-5; a possible D gene is TRBD1 (6 bases). Between the trimmed V and J ends, which lost 5 bases and 5 bases, there was a span of 18 bases. The CDR3 runs to 15 residues. CDR1 and CDR2 from the germline V gene are PRHDT and FYEKMQ (reference sequence). DNA for the CDR3: TGTGCCAGCAGCCGAACAGGGAACCCCTCGGAGACCCAGTACTTC. Its protein is CASSRTGNPSETQYF.

This chain uses TRBV5-1 with TRBJ2-5, with D perhaps TRBD1 (6 bases). V was clipped by 2 bases and J by 5 bases, with 19 bases between them. The CDR3 is 16 amino acids. Germline-derived CDR1 and CDR2 are SGHRS and YFSETQ. This CDR3 is CASSLGTPIPGETQYF. The CDR3 DNA follows: TGCGCCAGCAGCTTAGGGACACCAATTCCGGGGGAGACCCAGTACTTC. Supplemented by reference TRBV5-1 and TRBJ2-5, the full variable domain reads KAGVTQTPRYLIKTRGQQVTLSCSPISGHRSVSWYQQTPGQGLQFLFEYFSETQRNKGNFPGRFSGRQFSNSRSEMNVSTLELGDSALYLCASSLGTPIPGETQYFGPGTRLLVL.

This clonotype was observed a handful of times. The gene calls are TRBV20-1 and TRBJ1-2; TRBD1 aligns across 7 bases. The V gene's germline CDR1 is DFQATT and CDR2 SNEGSKA (reference sequence). The CDR3 runs to 14 residues. Losses at the gene ends were 5 bases for V and 1 base for J; bases not matched to a gene: 7. The CDR3 nucleotides read TGCAGTGCTGGACAGGCATACTTTAACTATGGCTACACCTTC. Translated: CSAGQAYFNYGYTF.

This clonotype was seen many times. The chain combines TRBV6-1 with TRBJ1-1; D is undetermined. Deletions cut 6 bases from V and 0 bases from J, with 20 bases between. CDR3 length equals 17 residues. CDR1 and CDR2 from the germline V gene are MNHNS and SASEGT. The CDR3 loop is CASSLSAQLMMNTEAFF. The CDR3, as DNA: TGTGCCAGCAGCCTTTCCGCGCAGCTCATGATGAACACTGAAGCTTTCTTT.

This clonotype has more than one count but fewer than ten. The rearrangement links TRBV12-5 to TRBJ1-6; 8 nucleotides line up with TRBD1. This CDR3 is 14 amino acids long. Germline assignment: CDR1 LGHNT and CDR2 FRNRAP. Unmatched junction bases numbered 5, after V lost 6 bases and J lost 7 bases. The DNA of the CDR3 is TGTGCTAGTGGAGGAGACAGGGGCAATTCACCCCTCCACTTT. This gives the protein CASGGDRGNSPLHF.

This sequence joins TRBV5-1 and TRBJ2-3, with D possibly TRBD1 on 6 matching bases. Germline CDR1 SGHRS, CDR2 YFSETQ. The CDR3 consists of 16 residues. Between the trimmed V and J ends, which lost 6 bases and 5 bases, there was a span of 22 bases. CDR3 DNA sequence: TGCGCCAGCACCCCCGCCCGGCTCCAGGGGATAGATACGCAGTATTTT. This gives the protein CASTPARLQGIDTQYF.

In its sample, this clonotype was seen a few times. This chain links TRBV10-3 with TRBJ2-5, with D perhaps TRBD1 or TRBD2 (5 bases each). The V and J ends lost 4 bases and 1 base respectively, with 10 bases between them. This CDR3 is 14 amino acids long. Germline CDR1 ENHRY, CDR2 SYGVKD. CDR3 bases: TGTGCCATCAGTGCTTCCGGGACCCAAGAGACCCAGTACTTC. Its translation is CAISASGTQETQYF.

In its sample, this clonotype was seen many times. The V gene is TRBV12-3 or TRBV12-4, the J gene TRBJ2-1, with 9 bases fitting TRBD2. This CDR3 contains 15 residues. After removal of 3 bases from V and 4 bases from J, the junction contained 4 bases not matched to a gene. CDR3 in amino acids: CASSLGGGAYNEQFF. The DNA of the CDR3 is TGTGCCAGCAGTTTGGGCGGGGGGGCTTACAATGAGCAGTTCTTC.

This clonotype was counted a few times. This chain connects TRBV5-6 to TRBJ1-1; 9 bases match TRBD1. The CDR3 sequence is 16 residues long. Unmatched junction bases numbered 7, after V lost 4 bases and J lost 0 bases. Germline lookup yields CDR1 SGHDT and CDR2 YYEEEE. CDR3 loop: CASSPGTGYMNTEAFF. CDR3 DNA sequence: TGTGCCAGCAGCCCGGGGACAGGGTACATGAACACTGAAGCTTTCTTT.

J is TRBJ2-1 and V is TRBV5-1, with 15 bases identical to TRBD2. With 3 bases clipped from V and 8 bases from J, the junction kept 6 bases outside the gene matches. The CDR3 is 16 amino acids. Germline lookup yields CDR1 SGHRS and CDR2 YFSETQ. CDR3 amino acids: CASSSLGLAGGHEQFF. For the CDR3, the DNA is TGCGCCAGCAGCTCCCTCGGACTAGCGGGAGGGCATGAGCAGTTCTTC.

This clonotype showed up just a few times. This chain joins TRBV27 and TRBJ2-5, with unresolved D. V shed 0 bases and J shed 1 base, with 9 bases lying between them. The V gene's germline CDR1 is MNHEY and CDR2 SMNVEV (reference sequence). The CDR3 loop spans 15 amino acids. CDR3 DNA sequence: TGTGCCAGCAGTTTATCATACAGCGCCCAAGAGACCCAGTACTTC. This gives the protein CASSLSYSAQETQYF.

This clonotype has more than one count but fewer than ten. This chain joins TRBV6-5 and TRBJ1-1, with 8 bases that match TRBD1. The germline CDR1 and CDR2 sequences are MNHEY and SVGAGI. With 0 bases clipped from V and 6 bases from J, the junction kept 12 bases outside the gene matches. CDR3 size: 17 residues. The CDR3 DNA reads TGTGCCAGCAGTTACTCGATTCAGGGGGCTGATATCGCTGAAGCTTTCTTT. Its protein is CASSYSIQGADIAEAFF.

This clonotype occurred a few times. The chain carries TRBV7-2 and TRBJ2-2; 7 bases line up with TRBD1. This CDR3 spans 15 amino acids. CDR1 is SGHTA and CDR2 is FQGNSA in the germline V gene. J was trimmed by 4 bases and V by 3 bases; bases with no gene match: 5. The CDR3 sequence is CASSFRTGSTGELFF. CDR3 bases: TGTGCCAGCAGCTTCCGGACAGGAAGCACCGGGGAGCTGTTTTTT.

This clonotype has just a few counts. The gene calls are TRBV20-1 and TRBJ1-1, with a tentative D call TRBD1 (5 bases). CDR1 and CDR2 from the germline V gene are DFQATT and SNEGSKA (reference sequence). The CDR3 loop spans 14 amino acids. V was clipped by 2 bases and J by 5 bases, with 15 bases between them. The CDR3 sequence: CSARIGGSRTEAFF. DNA of the CDR3: TGCAGTGCTAGAATTGGGGGTTCGAGGACTGAAGCTTTCTTT.